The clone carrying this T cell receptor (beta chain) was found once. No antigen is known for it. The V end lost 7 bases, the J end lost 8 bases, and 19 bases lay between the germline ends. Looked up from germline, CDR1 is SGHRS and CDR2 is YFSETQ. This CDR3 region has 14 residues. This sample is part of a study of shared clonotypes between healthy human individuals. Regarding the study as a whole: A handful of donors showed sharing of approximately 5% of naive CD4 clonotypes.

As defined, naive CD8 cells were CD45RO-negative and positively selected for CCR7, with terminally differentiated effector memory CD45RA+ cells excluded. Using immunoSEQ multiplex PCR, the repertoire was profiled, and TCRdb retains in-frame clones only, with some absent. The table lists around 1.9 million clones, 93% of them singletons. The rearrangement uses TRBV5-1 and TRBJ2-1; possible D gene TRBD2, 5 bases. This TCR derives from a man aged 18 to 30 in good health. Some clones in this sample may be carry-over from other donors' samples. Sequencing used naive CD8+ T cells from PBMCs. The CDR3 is CASATMRELDEQFF. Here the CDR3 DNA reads TGCGCCAGCGCAACTATGAGGGAGCTGGATGAGCAGTTCTTC.